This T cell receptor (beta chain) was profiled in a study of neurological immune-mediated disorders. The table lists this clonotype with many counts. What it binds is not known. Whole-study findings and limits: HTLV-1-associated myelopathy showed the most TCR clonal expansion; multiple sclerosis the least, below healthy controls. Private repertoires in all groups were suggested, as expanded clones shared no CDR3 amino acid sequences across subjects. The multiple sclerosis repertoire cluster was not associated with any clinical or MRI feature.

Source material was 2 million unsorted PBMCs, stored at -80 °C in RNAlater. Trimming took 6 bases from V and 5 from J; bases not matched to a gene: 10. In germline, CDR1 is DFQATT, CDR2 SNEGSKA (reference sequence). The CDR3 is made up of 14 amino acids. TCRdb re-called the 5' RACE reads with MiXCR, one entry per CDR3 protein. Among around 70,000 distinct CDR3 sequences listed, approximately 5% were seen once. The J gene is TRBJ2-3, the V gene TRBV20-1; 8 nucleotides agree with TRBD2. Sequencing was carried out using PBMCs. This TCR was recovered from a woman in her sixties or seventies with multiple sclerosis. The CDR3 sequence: CSAGGGAGVDTQYF. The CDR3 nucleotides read TGCAGTGCCGGAGGAGGAGCGGGAGTAGATACGCAGTATTTT.